Below, one T cell receptor (beta chain) is given with its context. This sample stems from a study of shared T cell receptors in the human thymus. The CDR3 has 14 amino acids. V lost 6 bases to trimming and J lost 4 bases; unmatched junction nucleotides: 8. From germline, CDR1 is ENHRY and CDR2 SYGVKD. Generated by immunoSEQ multiplex PCR, the TCRdb table keeps only in-frame clones and is missing some. The sample holds about 730,000 clones, around 85% seen once. This same sample was also taken into another study, of human thymus T cells. That work adds: Donors were healthy Finnish babies undergoing corrective operations for congenital heart defects. Surgeons resected thymus tissue during corrective heart surgery.

The receptor's source is a girl under three years old with a congenital heart defect. The gene calls are TRBV10-3 and TRBJ1-1, with TRBD1 matching over 7 bases. Sequencing input: thymocytes. The CDR3 DNA sequence: TGTGCCATCAGGGCCAGACAGGGTATCACTGAAGCTTTCTTT. It codes for CAIRARQGITEAFF.